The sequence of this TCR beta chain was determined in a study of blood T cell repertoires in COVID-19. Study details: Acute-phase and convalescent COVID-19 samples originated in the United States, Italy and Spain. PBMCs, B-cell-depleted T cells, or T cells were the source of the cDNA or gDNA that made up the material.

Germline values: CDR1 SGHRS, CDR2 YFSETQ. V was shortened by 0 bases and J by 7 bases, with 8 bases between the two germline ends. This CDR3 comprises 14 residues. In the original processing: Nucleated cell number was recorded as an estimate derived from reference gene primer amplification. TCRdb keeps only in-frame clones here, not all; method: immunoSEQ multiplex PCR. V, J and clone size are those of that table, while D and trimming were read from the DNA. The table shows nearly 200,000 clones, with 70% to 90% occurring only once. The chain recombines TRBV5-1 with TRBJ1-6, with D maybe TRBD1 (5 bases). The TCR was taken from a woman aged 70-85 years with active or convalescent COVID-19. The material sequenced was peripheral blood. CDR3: CASSLEGRNSPLHF. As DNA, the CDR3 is TGCGCCAGCAGCTTGGAGGGGAGGAATTCACCCCTCCACTTT.